This T cell receptor (beta chain) stems from a study of blood T cell repertoires in COVID-19. Germline V gene sequence: CDR1 SGHNT, CDR2 YENEEA. The V segment lost 3 bases and the J segment 3 bases; nucleotides outside the gene matches: 8. The CDR3 runs 16 residues. TCRdb's table, derived via immunoSEQ multiplex PCR, lists solely in-frame clones and lacks some. Of about 120,000 clones listed, 75% to 85% are singletons. V gene TRBV11-3 combines with J gene TRBJ1-3; TRBD1 agrees at 7 bases. This clonotype was sampled from a human donor in a cohort sampled during active COVID-19. Sequencing was done on a sample of peripheral blood. The CDR3 is CASSFGQAALGNTIYF. CDR3 nucleotides: TGTGCCAGCAGCTTCGGACAGGCCGCCCTTGGAAACACCATATATTTT.